One sample yielded the 10 T cell receptor beta chains listed below, sequenced in a study of cytomegalovirus exposure and HLA in healthy donors. Profiled with immunoSEQ multiplex PCR; TCRdb holds only in-frame clones, not every one. Found here are roughly 80,000 clones, approximately 91% of them singletons; the top ten hold roughly 2.1%. The specimen was PBMCs. The source is a man younger than 40 in good health and CMV-seronegative.

This chain joins TRBV19 and TRBJ2-1; TRBD2 might be the D (6 bases). CDR1 and CDR2 (germline): LNHDA, SQIVND (reference sequence). V lost 5 bases, J lost 1 base, and 6 bases lay in between. The CDR3 totals 13 residues. CDR3 protein: CASSRGSYNEQFF. In DNA form, the CDR3 reads TGTGCCAGTAGTCGGGGGTCCTACAATGAGCAGTTCTTC.

The chain combines TRBV9 with TRBJ1-3; D gene uncertain. Germline lookup yields CDR1 SGDLS and CDR2 YYNGEE. The CDR3 extends over 16 amino acids. V lost 4 bases, J lost 4 bases, and 18 bases lay in between. This chain's CDR3 is CASSPALPDSGNTIYF. The DNA for the CDR3 is TGTGCCAGCAGCCCCGCCCTGCCAGACTCCGGAAACACCATATATTTT.

The chain has TRBV29-1 and TRBJ2-6; D not certain. Trimming took 5 bases from V and 0 from J, leaving 8 bases between them. This CDR3 region has 14 residues. CDR1 SQVTM and CDR2 ANQGSEA come from the germline V gene. CDR3 residues: CSVTSLSGANVLTF. CDR3 DNA: TGCAGCGTTACAAGTCTCTCTGGGGCCAACGTCCTGACTTTC.

This sequence joins TRBV19 and TRBJ2-1, with D tentatively TRBD2 (5 bases). Germline V lookup: CDR1 LNHDA, CDR2 SQIVND (reference sequence). The V end was cut by 3 bases, the J end by 0 bases, with 15 bases between. The length of the CDR3 is 17 residues. The CDR3 loop is CASSIRALGSSYNEQFF. The CDR3 nucleotides read TGTGCCAGTAGTATTCGCGCTCTAGGGAGCTCCTACAATGAGCAGTTCTTC.

This rearrangement joins TRBV10-3 to TRBJ2-3; 12 bases are shared with TRBD2. This CDR3 is built from 17 residues. J gave up 2 bases and V 6 bases, and 9 bases lay outside the gene matches. Per the germline V gene, CDR1 is ENHRY and CDR2 is SYGVKD. The CDR3 DNA is TGTGCCATCAGAAAGACTAGCGGGGGTCAACTCACAGATACGCAGTATTTT. It translates to CAIRKTSGGQLTDTQYF.

The chain combines TRBV7-9 with TRBJ2-1; the match to TRBD1 covers 10 bases. J gave up 12 bases and V 1 base, and 0 bases lay outside the gene matches. This CDR3 region has 12 residues. Germline V gene lookup returns CDR1 SEHNR and CDR2 FQNEAQ (reference sequence). CDR3 DNA sequence: TGTGCCAGCAGCTTAGGGGACAGGGGGCAGTTCTTC. It specifies CASSLGDRGQFF.

This chain uses TRBV13 with TRBJ2-1; 11 bases align to TRBD1. Germline V lookup: CDR1 PRHDT, CDR2 FYEKMQ (reference sequence). Trimming took 6 bases from V and 6 from J; bases not matched to a gene: 10. The CDR3 runs 16 residues. CDR3 residues: CASSKSAGTGGNEQFF. CDR3 bases: TGTGCCAGCAGTAAATCAGCCGGGACAGGGGGCAATGAGCAGTTCTTC.

This clone was recorded only once. J is TRBJ1-2 and V is TRBV6-1; 11 bases line up with TRBD1. Trimming took 5 bases from V and 2 from J; bases not matched to a gene: 4. The CDR3 spans 15 residues. Per the germline V gene, CDR1 is MNHNS and CDR2 is SASEGT. The CDR3 region has the DNA TGTGCCAGCAGTATGGGACAGGGGGGGAACTATGGCTACACCTTC. It specifies CASSMGQGGNYGYTF.

The rearrangement joins TRBV7-2 to TRBJ2-2; TRBD1 aligns across 7 bases. The V and J ends lost 3 bases and 3 bases, in that order; junction bases with no gene match: 7. CDR3 size: 16 residues. CDR1 is SGHTA and CDR2 is FQGNSA in the germline V gene. The CDR3: CASSFETGRYTGELFF. In nucleotides, the CDR3 is TGTGCCAGCAGCTTCGAGACAGGGCGGTACACCGGGGAGCTGTTTTTT.

The chain has TRBV2 and TRBJ2-3; 10 bases fit TRBD1. This CDR3 is 14 amino acids long. Germline V gene data show CDR1 as SNHLY and CDR2 as FYNNEI. V gave up 9 bases and J gave up 3 bases; unmatched junction bases: 6. CDR3 sequence reads: CARTGTGVTDTQYF. The CDR3 bases are TGTGCCAGGACCGGGACAGGGGTGACAGATACGCAGTATTTT. Full variable domain (outside the CDR3, taken from reference TRBV2 and TRBJ2-3): EPEVTQTPSHQVTQMGQEVILRCVPISNHLYFYWYRQILGQKVEFLVSFYNNEISEKSEIFDDQFSVERPDGSNFTLKIRSTKLEDSAMYFCARTGTGVTDTQYFGPGTRLTVL.